This entry features one T cell receptor beta chain sequence. Its target is unknown. This specimen belongs to a study of cytomegalovirus exposure and HLA in healthy donors. For the study at large: Among several hundred genotyped donors, around 77% fell in the Caucasian-associated ancestry cluster.

Overall study findings and caveats: Using the classifier, cytomegalovirus status was reportedly diagnosed with high specificity and sensitivity.

60 Vbeta and 13 Jbeta primers were used in PCR. Only in-frame clones appear in the TCRdb table, and some are missing; sequencing was by immunoSEQ multiplex PCR. The sample has roughly 150,000 clones, 65% to 85% seen once. V lost 3 bases and J lost 4, with 12 bases in between. The CDR3 sequence is 14 residues long. Germline V CDR1 and CDR2: ENHRY, SYGVKD. The sequenced sample consisted of PBMCs. This clonotype originated in a woman in her thirties or forties in good health and CMV-seropositive. The V gene is TRBV10-3, the J gene TRBJ1-2; a possible D gene is TRBD1 (5 bases). DNA of the CDR3: TGTGCCATCAGTGAAGACAGTTCGGGCTATGGCTACACCTTC. Translated: CAISEDSSGYGYTF.